The sample holds a few counts of the clone carrying this T cell receptor (beta chain). With V trimmed by 6 bases and J by 8 bases, 3 bases remained unmatched. CDR3 length equals 12 residues. Germline V lookup: CDR1 KGHSH, CDR2 LQKENI. The sample belongs to a study of blood T cell repertoires in COVID-19. Whole-study context: Nucleic acid was either cDNA or gDNA, and it came from T cells, B-cell-depleted T cells, or PBMCs.

Per the original data handling: Amplifying reference gene primers gave estimates of nucleated cell counts. Assay: immunoSEQ multiplex PCR; the TCRdb copy retains only in-frame clones and omits some. Clone size and V and J calls were adopted from that table, with D and trimming inferred from the DNA. The table lists some 50,000 clones, 89% of them singletons. Sequencing was performed on peripheral blood. V and J are TRBV18 and TRBJ1-4, with TRBD1 matching over 7 bases. This receptor was identified in a man aged 60-69 years with acute or convalescent COVID-19. CDR3 sequence (DNA): TGTGCCAGCTCGGACAGGACCGAAAAACTGTTTTTT. Its translation is CASSDRTEKLFF.